This TCR beta chain emerged from a study of blood T cell repertoires in COVID-19. Turning to the study itself: The United States, Italy and Spain provided the acute and convalescent COVID-19 samples. Sample material is recorded as cDNA or gDNA derived from T cells, B-cell-depleted T cells, or PBMCs.

Authors' data handling: For nucleated cells, counts were estimated from reference gene primer amplification. Method: immunoSEQ multiplex PCR; TCRdb's copy keeps in-frame clones and lacks some. The D gene and trimming were derived from the DNA, and the V and J assignments and clone size from that table. The data show about 100,000 clones, around 80% seen once. The CDR3 runs 15 residues. Trimming took off 4 bases at V and 0 bases at J, with 14 bases between the two ends. The germline CDR1 and CDR2 sequences are SGHDT and YYEEEE. This chain uses TRBV5-6 with TRBJ2-7; D possibly corresponds to TRBD2 (5 bases). The sequenced sample consisted of peripheral blood. This receptor was obtained from a man in his sixties with active or convalescent COVID-19. For the CDR3, the DNA is TGTGCCAGCAGCCCCGGACTCTCGAGCTCCTACGAGCAGTACGTC. Its translation is CASSPGLSSSYEQYV.